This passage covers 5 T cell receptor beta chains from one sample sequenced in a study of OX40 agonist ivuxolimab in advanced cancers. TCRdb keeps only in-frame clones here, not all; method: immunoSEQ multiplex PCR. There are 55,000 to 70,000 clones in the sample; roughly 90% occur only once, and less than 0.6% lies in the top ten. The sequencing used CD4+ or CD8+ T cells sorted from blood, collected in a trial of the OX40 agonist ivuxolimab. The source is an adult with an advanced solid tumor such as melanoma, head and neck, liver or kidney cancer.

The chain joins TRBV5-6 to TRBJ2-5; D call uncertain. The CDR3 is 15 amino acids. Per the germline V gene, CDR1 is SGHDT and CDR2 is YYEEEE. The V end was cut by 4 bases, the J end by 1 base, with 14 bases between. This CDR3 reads CASSPLGRFQETQYF. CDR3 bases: TGTGCCAGCAGCCCCTTGGGAAGGTTCCAAGAGACCCAGTACTTC.

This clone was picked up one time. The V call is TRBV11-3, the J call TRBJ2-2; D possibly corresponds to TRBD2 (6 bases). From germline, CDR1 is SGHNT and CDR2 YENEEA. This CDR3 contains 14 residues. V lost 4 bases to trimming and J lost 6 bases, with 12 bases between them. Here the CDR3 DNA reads TGTGCCAGCAGCTACTCTAGCGCTGCCGGGGAGCTGTTTTTT. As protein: CASSYSSAAGELFF.

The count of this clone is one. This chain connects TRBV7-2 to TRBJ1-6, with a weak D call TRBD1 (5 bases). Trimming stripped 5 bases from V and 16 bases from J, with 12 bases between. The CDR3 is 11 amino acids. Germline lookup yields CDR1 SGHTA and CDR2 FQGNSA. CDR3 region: CASSLGTFLHF. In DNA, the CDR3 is TGTGCCAGCAGCCTGGGGACTTTTCTCCACTTT.

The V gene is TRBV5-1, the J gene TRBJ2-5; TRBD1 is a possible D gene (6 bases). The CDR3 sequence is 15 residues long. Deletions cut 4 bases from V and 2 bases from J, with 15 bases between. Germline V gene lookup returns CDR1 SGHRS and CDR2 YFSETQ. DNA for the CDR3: TGCGCCAGCAGCCCTGGACAGCTGGGTCAAGAGACCCAGTACTTC. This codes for CASSPGQLGQETQYF. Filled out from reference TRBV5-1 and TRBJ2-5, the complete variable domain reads KAGVTQTPRYLIKTRGQQVTLSCSPISGHRSVSWYQQTPGQGLQFLFEYFSETQRNKGNFPGRFSGRQFSNSRSEMNVSTLELGDSALYLCASSPGQLGQETQYFGPGTRLLVL.

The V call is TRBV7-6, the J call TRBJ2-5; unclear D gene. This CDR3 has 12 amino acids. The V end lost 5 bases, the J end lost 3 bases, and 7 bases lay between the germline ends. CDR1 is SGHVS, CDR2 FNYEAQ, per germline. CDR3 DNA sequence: TGTGCCAGCAGCCAGCCCGAAGAGACCCAGTACTTC. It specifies CASSQPEETQYF.